The present T cell receptor (beta chain) was sequenced within a study of blood T cell repertoires in COVID-19. Study in general: The origin of the acute and convalescent COVID-19 samples was the United States, Italy and Spain. In each case, the material was cDNA or gDNA derived from T cells, B-cell-depleted T cells, or PBMCs.

Germline values: CDR1 MNHEY, CDR2 SVGAGI. V was pared by 5 bases and J by 8 bases, with 12 bases of the junction left unmatched. This CDR3 region has 15 residues. As originally analysed: Amplification with reference gene primers provided the estimates of nucleated cell counts. Profiling relied on immunoSEQ multiplex PCR, and the TCRdb table lists in-frame clones only, not all of them. V, J and clone size are taken as reported in that table, and D and trimming were inferred from the DNA itself. Among some 220,000 clones listed, about 85% were seen once. The specimen was peripheral blood. The chain has TRBV6-5 and TRBJ1-2; 9 nucleotides match TRBD1. This TCR was recovered from a woman aged 60 to 75 with active or convalescent COVID-19. The CDR3 coding sequence is TGTGCCAGCAGTACTCCGGGACAGGGACGTACAGGCTACACCTTC. Translating it yields CASSTPGQGRTGYTF.